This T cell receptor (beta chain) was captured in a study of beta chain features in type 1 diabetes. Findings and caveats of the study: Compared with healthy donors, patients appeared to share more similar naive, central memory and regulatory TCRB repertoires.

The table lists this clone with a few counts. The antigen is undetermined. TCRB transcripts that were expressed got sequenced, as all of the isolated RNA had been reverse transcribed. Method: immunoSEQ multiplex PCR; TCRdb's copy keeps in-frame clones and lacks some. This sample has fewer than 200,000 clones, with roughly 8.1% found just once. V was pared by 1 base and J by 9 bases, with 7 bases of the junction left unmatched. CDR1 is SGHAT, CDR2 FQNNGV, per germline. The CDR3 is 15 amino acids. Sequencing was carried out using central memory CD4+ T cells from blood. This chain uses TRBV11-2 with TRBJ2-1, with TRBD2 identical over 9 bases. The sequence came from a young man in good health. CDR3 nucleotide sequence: TGTGCCAGCAGCTTAGGAGGCGGGAGGGCCGTTGAGCAGTTCTTC. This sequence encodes CASSLGGGRAVEQFF.